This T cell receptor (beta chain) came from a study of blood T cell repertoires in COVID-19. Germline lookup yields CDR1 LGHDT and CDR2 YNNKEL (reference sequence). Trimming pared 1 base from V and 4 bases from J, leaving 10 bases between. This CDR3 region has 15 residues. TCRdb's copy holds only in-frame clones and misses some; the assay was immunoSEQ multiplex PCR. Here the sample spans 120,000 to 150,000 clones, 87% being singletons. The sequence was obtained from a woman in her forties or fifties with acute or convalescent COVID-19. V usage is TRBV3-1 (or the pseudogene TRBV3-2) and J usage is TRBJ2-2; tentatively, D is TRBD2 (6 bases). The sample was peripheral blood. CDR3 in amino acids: CASSQGLGITGELFF. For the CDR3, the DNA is TGTGCCAGCAGCCAAGGACTAGGGATCACCGGGGAGCTGTTTTTT.